Following are 32 T cell receptor beta chains from one sample sequenced in a study of shared clonotypes between healthy human individuals. TCRdb's copy holds only in-frame clones and misses some; the assay was immunoSEQ multiplex PCR. This table holds some 500,000 clones, roughly 95% found once. Sequencing was carried out using naive CD4+ T cells sorted from blood. Sample subset: CD45RA+ positively selected. Source of these receptors: a woman aged 30 to 39 in good health.

This clone came up once. The V call is TRBV2, the J call TRBJ1-4; D is possibly TRBD1 (5 bases). The V end lost 5 bases, the J end lost 0 bases, and 13 bases lay between the germline ends. The CDR3 has 16 amino acids. Per the germline V gene, CDR1 is SNHLY and CDR2 is FYNNEI. The CDR3 spells CASSRGPGPTNEKLFF. The CDR3 DNA sequence: TGTGCCAGCAGTCGGGGACCGGGGCCAACTAATGAAAAACTGTTTTTT.

The V gene is TRBV10-2, the J gene TRBJ2-7; TRBD2 matches at 8 bases. The J segment lost 5 bases and the V segment lost 0 bases, leaving 6 bases of the junction unmatched. This CDR3 is 15 amino acids long. CDR1 is WSHSY and CDR2 is SAAADI in the germline V gene. In nucleotides, the CDR3 is TGCGCCAGCAGTGAGTCCCGGAGCGGGAGACACGAGCAGTACTTC. Its protein product is CASSESRSGRHEQYF.

This clone came up once. The chain links TRBV7-9 to TRBJ2-5; D gene ambiguous. V was pared by 1 base and J by 0 bases, with 3 bases between. The CDR3 loop spans 13 amino acids. Germline-derived CDR1 and CDR2 are SEHNR and FQNEAQ (reference sequence). This CDR3 is CASSLGNQETQYF. The CDR3 DNA sequence: TGTGCCAGCAGCTTAGGGAACCAAGAGACCCAGTACTTC.

V and J are TRBV2 and TRBJ1-1; D ambiguous. V was pared by 4 bases and J by 10 bases, with 16 bases between. The length of the CDR3 is 13 residues. Germline V lookup: CDR1 SNHLY, CDR2 FYNNEI. CDR3 coding DNA: TGTGCCAGCAGTGCAGAGGGTGAGTTTCGAGCTTTCTTT. It yields the protein CASSAEGEFRAFF.

This rearrangement joins TRBV10-1 to TRBJ2-3, with D hard to call. This CDR3 has 16 residues. V was shortened by 2 bases and J by 0 bases, with 12 bases between the two germline ends. Germline-derived CDR1 and CDR2 are WNHNN and SYGVQD (reference sequence). Here the CDR3 DNA reads TGCGCCAGCAGTGAGGGAACGGATACTAGCACAGATACGCAGTATTTT. It encodes CASSEGTDTSTDTQYF.

The chain combines TRBV2 with TRBJ1-1; 9 bases match TRBD1. The CDR3 extends over 12 amino acids. Unmatched junction bases numbered 5, after V lost 5 bases and J lost 10 bases. Per germline, CDR1 SNHLY and CDR2 FYNNEI. The DNA of the CDR3 is TGTGCCAGCAGTAACAGGGGGCCGGGAGCTTTCTTT. Translation: CASSNRGPGAFF.

V usage is TRBV19 and J usage is TRBJ2-7; maybe TRBD2 (6 bases). In germline, CDR1 is LNHDA, CDR2 SQIVND (reference sequence). V lost 3 bases and J 5 bases, leaving 14 bases between the germline ends. The CDR3 extends over 14 amino acids. CDR3 region: CASSISGLENEQYF. The CDR3 DNA reads as TGTGCCAGTAGTATTTCGGGACTTGAGAACGAGCAGTACTTC.

This clone was recorded only once. The rearrangement links TRBV28 to TRBJ2-5, with D possibly matching TRBD2 (6 bases). With the DNA end fitting TRBJ2-7 better, the J assignment may be wrong. From germline, CDR1 is MDHEN and CDR2 SYDVKM. This CDR3 has 13 residues. The CDR3 here is CATWGRRAYEQYF. CDR3 DNA: TGTGCCACCTGGGGAAGGAGGGCCTACGAGCAGTACTTC.

This chain links TRBV15 with TRBJ2-1; D might be TRBD2 (5 bases). From germline, CDR1 is LNHNV and CDR2 YYDKDF (reference sequence). The CDR3 runs 16 residues. The V end lost 1 base, the J end lost 4 bases, and 14 bases lay between the germline ends. CDR3 residues: CATSRVPGGAYNEQFF. The CDR3, as DNA: TGTGCCACCAGCAGAGTACCAGGAGGCGCGTACAATGAGCAGTTCTTC.

In its sample, this clone was seen once. The chain couples TRBV7-2 to TRBJ2-7; the match to TRBD1 covers 9 bases. Germline CDR1 and CDR2: SGHTA and FQGNSA. The CDR3 consists of 15 residues. V lost 6 bases, J lost 2 bases, and 8 bases stayed unmatched. The DNA of the CDR3 is TGTGCCAGCAGGCCCCAGACAGGGGGGACCTACGAGCAGTACTTC. Its protein is CASRPQTGGTYEQYF.

J is TRBJ1-4 and V is TRBV28; no reliable D call. This CDR3 is built from 15 residues. Trimming shortened V by 4 bases and J by 6 bases, and 15 bases separated the two germline ends. Germline V lookup: CDR1 MDHEN, CDR2 SYDVKM. Here the CDR3 reads CASSSHISGDEKLFF. The DNA of the CDR3 is TGTGCCAGCAGTTCACACATCTCAGGAGATGAAAAACTGTTTTTT.

The V and J genes are TRBV7-9 and TRBJ2-1, with 8 bases aligning to TRBD2. Trimming took 4 bases from V and 6 from J; bases not matched to a gene: 8. The CDR3 has 15 residues. Germline V lookup: CDR1 SEHNR, CDR2 FQNEAQ (reference sequence). CDR3 DNA sequence: TGTGCCAGCAGCTCCTATAGCGGGATAGCCAATGAGCAGTTCTTC. It is translated as CASSSYSGIANEQFF.

The V and J genes are TRBV27 and TRBJ2-3; tentatively, D is TRBD2 (7 bases). Germline CDR1 and CDR2: MNHEY and SMNVEV (reference sequence). The germline V and J ends were trimmed by 3 bases and 4 bases, with 14 bases remaining between them. The CDR3 runs to 15 residues. The CDR3 DNA sequence: TGTGCCAGCAGTTTTCTTCAGGGGAGGGCAGATACGCAGTATTTT. Its translation: CASSFLQGRADTQYF.

The chain is built from TRBV28 and TRBJ2-1, with D unresolved. This CDR3 has 12 amino acids. Germline CDR1 reads MDHEN; CDR2 reads SYDVKM. Trimming took off 2 bases at V and 5 bases at J, with 4 bases between the two ends. The CDR3 reads CASSLAHNEQFF. In nucleotides, the CDR3 is TGTGCCAGCAGTTTAGCCCACAATGAGCAGTTCTTC. The full variable domain, with the rest looked up from reference TRBV28 and TRBJ2-1, is DVKVTQSSRYLVKRTGEKVFLECVQDMDHENMFWYRQDPGLGLRLIYFSYDVKMKEKGDIPEGYSVSREKKERFSLILESASTNQTSMYLCASSLAHNEQFFGPGTRLTVL.

This chain links TRBV5-4 with TRBJ2-3; D is perhaps TRBD1 or TRBD2 (6 bases each). V lost 7 bases, J lost 5 bases, and 14 bases lay in between. CDR3 length: 13 amino acids. Germline V gene lookup returns CDR1 SGHNT and CDR2 YYREEE (reference sequence). Here the CDR3 reads CASLDRRGDTQYF. CDR3 nucleotide sequence: TGTGCCAGCCTCGACAGGCGGGGAGATACGCAGTATTTT.

V usage is TRBV5-1 and J usage is TRBJ2-7; D is undetermined. This CDR3 has 15 residues. Per germline, CDR1 SGHRS and CDR2 YFSETQ. Between the trimmed V and J ends, which lost 0 bases and 0 bases, there was a span of 10 bases. Here the CDR3 reads CASSLGSQSSYEQYF. The CDR3 coding sequence is TGCGCCAGCAGCTTGGGGAGTCAGAGCTCCTACGAGCAGTACTTC.

V usage is TRBV7-3 and J usage is TRBJ2-7; D may be TRBD1 (6 bases). The CDR3 runs 14 residues. V lost 0 bases, J lost 5 bases, and 11 bases lay in between. The germline V gene encodes CDR1 SGHTA and CDR2 FQGTGA. For the CDR3, the DNA is TGTGCCAGCAGCTTAACCCGAGGGGGTAACGAGCAGTACTTC. Residues: CASSLTRGGNEQYF.

The chain employs TRBV5-5 and TRBJ1-2, with a possible D match to TRBD1 (6 bases). CDR3 length equals 15 residues. Germline assignment: CDR1 SGHKS and CDR2 YYEKEE (reference sequence). Trimming shortened V by 0 bases and J by 3 bases, and 12 bases separated the two germline ends. CDR3 sequence reads: CASSLAAGVDYGYTF. As DNA, the CDR3 is TGTGCCAGCAGCTTGGCCGCAGGGGTTGACTATGGCTACACCTTC.

V is TRBV14 and J is TRBJ1-3, with D unresolved. The CDR3 is 14 residues long. V lost 5 bases and J 0 bases, leaving 8 bases between the germline ends. Per germline, CDR1 SGHDN and CDR2 FVKESK. For the CDR3, the DNA is TGTGCCAGCAGCGCACAGACCTCTGGAAACACCATATATTTT. It encodes CASSAQTSGNTIYF.

The chain uses TRBV28 and TRBJ1-2, with 7 bases fitting TRBD1. This CDR3 region has 12 residues. J was trimmed by 8 bases and V by 10 bases; bases with no gene match: 10. Germline assignment: CDR1 MDHEN and CDR2 SYDVKM. This CDR3 is CATKTGLGGYTF. The CDR3 nucleotides read TGTGCCACCAAGACAGGGCTGGGAGGCTACACCTTC.

On this clone: Other DNA sequences from this sample encode an identical CDR3 as well. The V and J genes are TRBV10-2 and TRBJ2-7, with D possibly being TRBD2 (5 bases). V was clipped by 5 bases and J by 0 bases, with 11 bases between them. CDR1 is WSHSY, CDR2 SAAADI, per germline. The CDR3 is made up of 14 amino acids. The CDR3 nucleotides are TGCGCCAGCAGTCCGTCTGGGAGCTCCTACGAGCAGTACTTC. This codes for CASSPSGSSYEQYF.

The rearrangement links TRBV7-9 to TRBJ2-5; a weak D match, TRBD1 (5 bases). Trimming removed 4 bases from V and 12 bases from J, with 21 bases in between. The CDR3 is made up of 14 amino acids. Germline CDR1 and CDR2: SEHNR and FQNEAQ (reference sequence). The CDR3 reads CASSSNGPQGREYF. The DNA of the CDR3 is TGTGCCAGCAGCTCCAACGGCCCCCAGGGCCGGGAGTACTTC. Based on the CDR3 plus reference TRBV7-9 and TRBJ2-5, the full variable domain is DTGVSQNPRHKITKRGQNVTFRCDPISEHNRLYWYRQTLGQGPEFLTYFQNEAQLEKSRLLSDRFSAERPKGSFSTLEIQRTEQGDSAMYLCASSSNGPQGREYFGPGTRLLVL.

The V gene is TRBV19, the J gene TRBJ1-5, with TRBD1 as a possible D gene (6 bases). The V gene's germline CDR1 is LNHDA and CDR2 SQIVND (reference sequence). With 5 bases removed from V and 7 bases from J, the gap between germline ends came to 18 bases. This CDR3 spans 15 amino acids. The CDR3 loop reads CASSLKQGRGQPQHF. The CDR3 DNA follows: TGTGCCAGTAGTCTAAAGCAGGGGCGGGGACAGCCCCAGCATTTT.

Concerning this clone itself: Because it lacks the conserved phenylalanine or tryptophan at the end, this CDR3 is likely a read error. No DNA is shown, since the ends of the CDR3 on it are uncertain; the CDR3 is the one TCRdb lists. The gene calls are TRBV29-1 and TRBJ1-1. The CDR3 contains 13 residues when both ends are counted. Looked up from germline, CDR1 is SQVTM and CDR2 is ANQGSEA. The chain's CDR3 is CSVEPAGTQKVFL.

The genes are TRBV27 and TRBJ2-6, with D perhaps TRBD1 (6 bases). Germline CDR1 is MNHEY and CDR2 is SMNVEV (reference sequence). This CDR3 has 20 residues. The ends were cut back, 6 bases at V and 2 bases at J, with 26 bases in the middle. DNA of the CDR3: TGTGCCAGCAGCGGGCAAATTAGACAGGATGGTTTTCCTGGGGCCAACGTCCTGACTTTC. This encodes CASSGQIRQDGFPGANVLTF.

The CDR3 loop is CASSPGQGLKQYF. The CDR3 region has the DNA TGTGCCAGCAGCCCGGGACAGGGGCTCAAGCAGTACTTC. The chain recombines TRBV5-7 with TRBJ2-5, with 10 bases identical to TRBD1. TRBV5-7 is designated an ORF whose function remains uncertain. J gave up 11 bases and V 4 bases, and 8 bases lay outside the gene matches. This CDR3 comprises 13 residues.

The chain couples TRBV4-1 to TRBJ2-5, with no clear D. Germline CDR1 and CDR2: MGHRA and YSYEKL. CDR3 length equals 13 residues. The V and J ends lost 2 bases and 1 base respectively, with 5 bases between them. The CDR3 protein is CASSQWSQETQYF. The CDR3 DNA follows: TGCGCCAGCAGCCAATGGAGCCAAGAGACCCAGTACTTC.

The J gene is TRBJ2-2, the V gene TRBV27; D gene unclear. The CDR3 extends over 14 amino acids. The V and J ends lost 6 bases and 4 bases respectively, with 12 bases between them. Germline V gene lookup returns CDR1 MNHEY and CDR2 SMNVEV (reference sequence). The CDR3 DNA sequence: TGTGCCAGCAGGGAGAGTATGCCCACCGGGGAGCTGTTTTTT. As protein: CASRESMPTGELFF.

The chain combines TRBV28 with TRBJ2-3; no clear D gene. The CDR3 runs to 12 residues. The V gene lost 2 bases and the J gene lost 8 bases, with 8 bases spanning the gap. Per germline, CDR1 MDHEN and CDR2 SYDVKM. The CDR3 here is CASSLDWFTQYF. The CDR3 DNA reads TGTGCCAGCAGTTTAGACTGGTTTACGCAGTATTTT.

The chain employs TRBV6-4 and TRBJ2-1; D ambiguous. The CDR3 contains 15 residues. CDR1 and CDR2 from the germline V gene are MRHNA and SNTAGT. Deletions cut 6 bases from V and 4 bases from J, with 16 bases between. The CDR3 protein is CASSARAQVYNEQFF. The DNA of the CDR3 is TGTGCCAGCAGCGCACGGGCTCAAGTGTACAATGAGCAGTTCTTC.

The genes are TRBV9 and TRBJ2-5, with TRBD2 matching 9 bases. Germline CDR1 reads SGDLS; CDR2 reads YYNGEE. The CDR3 is 17 residues long. After removal of 0 bases from V and 2 bases from J, the junction contained 8 bases not matched to a gene. CDR3 loop: CASSVGVAGDLQETQYF. The CDR3 DNA sequence: TGTGCCAGCAGCGTAGGGGTAGCGGGAGACCTGCAAGAGACCCAGTACTTC.

V and J are TRBV4-2 and TRBJ2-1, with TRBD1 identical over 7 bases. V trimming: 1 base; J trimming: 1 base; junction bases outside the gene matches: 4. CDR1 and CDR2 (germline): LGHNA, YNFKEQ. The CDR3 contains 16 residues. The CDR3 is CASSQAGTESYNEQFF. The DNA for the CDR3 is TGTGCCAGCAGCCAAGCCGGGACAGAATCCTACAATGAGCAGTTCTTC.